The 6 T cell receptor beta chains presented below share a single source sample, sequenced in a study of blood T cells in healthy people across ages. Together with a sample-barcoded 5' primer, a J-beta primer mix was included in a second PCR lasting about 7 to 11 cycles. TCRdb processed the 5' RACE reads anew with MiXCR; each CDR3 protein has one entry. The sample has about a million distinct CDR3 sequences; approximately 49% are singletons. Specimen: blood. These receptors were collected from a young man in good health.

This clonotype has only a few counts. The chain links TRBV20-1 to TRBJ2-7; 7 bases match TRBD1. Per germline, CDR1 DFQATT and CDR2 SNEGSKA (reference sequence). V lost 6 bases and J lost 1; bases outside the gene matches: 6. This CDR3 contains 13 residues. The CDR3 bases are TGCAGTGCAGATACAGGGGAGTCCTACGAGCAGTACTTC. This gives the protein CSADTGESYEQYF.

The V gene is TRBV7-9, the J gene TRBJ2-3; D perhaps matches TRBD2 (6 bases). Germline lookup yields CDR1 SEHNR and CDR2 FQNEAQ (reference sequence). The ends were cut back, 4 bases at V and 0 bases at J, with 11 bases in the middle. The CDR3 is made up of 15 amino acids. The CDR3 bases are TGTGCCAGCAGCTCGACTAGAGATAGCACAGATACGCAGTATTTT. It translates to CASSSTRDSTDTQYF.

The table lists this clonotype with a few counts. The gene calls are TRBV3-1 and TRBJ2-1; 7 nucleotides line up with TRBD2. V was pared by 1 base and J by 3 bases, with 6 bases of the junction left unmatched. This CDR3 contains 16 residues. Germline V CDR1 and CDR2: LGHDT, YNNKEL (reference sequence). DNA of the CDR3: TGTGCCAGCAGCCAAGTGGGTGGGGGGGACTACAATGAGCAGTTCTTC. Encoded protein: CASSQVGGGDYNEQFF.

V is TRBV7-9 and J is TRBJ1-5, with D perhaps matching TRBD1 (5 bases). The V and J ends lost 5 bases and 8 bases respectively, with 16 bases between them. This CDR3 region has 14 residues. Germline CDR1 is SEHNR and CDR2 is FQNEAQ (reference sequence). The CDR3 loop is CASSPGAGGEPQHF. In nucleotides, the CDR3 is TGTGCCAGCAGCCCTGGGGCCGGTGGTGAGCCCCAGCATTTT.

This clonotype has more than one count but fewer than ten. The chain has TRBV7-9 and TRBJ1-1; TRBD1 agrees at 7 bases. The CDR3 covers 16 residues. V dropped 6 bases and J dropped 3; count of bases not matched to a gene: 13. Germline CDR1 is SEHNR and CDR2 is FQNEAQ (reference sequence). The CDR3 here is CASSSFGTELDTEAFF. In DNA, the CDR3 is TGTGCCAGCAGTTCTTTCGGGACAGAACTTGACACTGAAGCTTTCTTT.

V is TRBV18 and J is TRBJ2-2; D is perhaps TRBD1 (5 bases). Trimming cost V 2 bases and J 3 bases, with 10 bases left between them. Germline V CDR1 and CDR2: KGHSH, LQKENI. The CDR3 runs to 15 residues. CDR3 DNA sequence: TGTGCCAGCTCACCATTAACAGGATACACCGGGGAGCTGTTTTTT. This codes for CASSPLTGYTGELFF.